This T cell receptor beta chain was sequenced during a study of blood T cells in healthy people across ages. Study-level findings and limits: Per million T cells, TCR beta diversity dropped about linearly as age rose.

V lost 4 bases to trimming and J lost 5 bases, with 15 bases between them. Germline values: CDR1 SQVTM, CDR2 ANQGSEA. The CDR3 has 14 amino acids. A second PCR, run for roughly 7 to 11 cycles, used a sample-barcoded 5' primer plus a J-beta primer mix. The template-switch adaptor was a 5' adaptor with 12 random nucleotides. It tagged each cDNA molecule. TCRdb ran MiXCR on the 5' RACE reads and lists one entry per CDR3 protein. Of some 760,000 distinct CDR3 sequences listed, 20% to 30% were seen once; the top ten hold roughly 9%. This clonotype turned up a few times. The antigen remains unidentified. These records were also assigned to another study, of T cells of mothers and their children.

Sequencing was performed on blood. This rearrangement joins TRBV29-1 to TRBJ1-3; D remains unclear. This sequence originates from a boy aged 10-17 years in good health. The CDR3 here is CSVADSVRRNTIYF. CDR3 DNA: TGCAGCGTTGCCGATTCGGTGAGGAGAAACACCATATATTTT.